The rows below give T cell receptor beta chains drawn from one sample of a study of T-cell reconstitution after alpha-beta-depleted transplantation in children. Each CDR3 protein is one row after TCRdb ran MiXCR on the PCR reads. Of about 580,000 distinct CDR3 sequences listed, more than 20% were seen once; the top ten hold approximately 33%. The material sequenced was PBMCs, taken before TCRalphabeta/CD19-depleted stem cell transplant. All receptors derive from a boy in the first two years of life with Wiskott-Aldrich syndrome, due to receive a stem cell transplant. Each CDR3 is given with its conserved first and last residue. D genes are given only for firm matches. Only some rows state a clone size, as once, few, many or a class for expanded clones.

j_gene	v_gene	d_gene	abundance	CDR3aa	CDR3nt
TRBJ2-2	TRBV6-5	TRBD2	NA	CASSYMAGGTGELFF	TGTGCCAGCAGTTACATGGCGGGAGGCACCGGGGAGCTGTTTTTT
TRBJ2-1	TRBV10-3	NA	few	CAISERLARNNEQFF	TGTGCCATCAGTGAGAGGCTAGCGCGTAACAATGAGCAGTTCTTC
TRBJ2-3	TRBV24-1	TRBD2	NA	CATSDRMGLAGEADTQYF	TGTGCCACCAGTGATCGCATGGGACTAGCGGGAGAGGCAGATACGCAGTATTTT
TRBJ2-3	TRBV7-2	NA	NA	CASSLTPSAFADTQYF	TGTGCCAGCAGCTTAACGCCCTCGGCCTTCGCAGATACGCAGTATTTT
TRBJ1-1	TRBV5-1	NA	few	CASSLEGIPTEAFF	TGCGCCAGCAGCTTGGAGGGGATCCCGACTGAAGCTTTCTTT
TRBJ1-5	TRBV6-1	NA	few	CASRINRGNQPQHF	TGTGCCAGCAGGATTAACAGGGGCAATCAGCCCCAGCATTTT
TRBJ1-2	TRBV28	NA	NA	CASSLLSREAYGYTF	TGTGCCAGCAGTTTATTATCCCGGGAAGCCTATGGCTACACCTTC
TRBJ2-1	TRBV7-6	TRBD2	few	CASGLAGDEQFF	TGTGCCAGTGGACTAGCGGGAGATGAGCAGTTCTTC
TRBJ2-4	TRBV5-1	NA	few	CASSPQGLAKNIQYF	TGCGCCAGCAGTCCCCAGGGGTTAGCCAAAAACATTCAGTACTTC
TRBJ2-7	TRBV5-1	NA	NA	CASHPQAGQQRREQYF	TGCGCCAGCCACCCCCAAGCGGGACAGCAAAGGCGCGAGCAGTACTTC
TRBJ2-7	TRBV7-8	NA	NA	CASSYRAPEAYEQYF	TGTGCCAGCAGCTACCGGGCCCCTGAGGCCTACGAGCAGTACTTC
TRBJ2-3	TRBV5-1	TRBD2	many	CASSTGTSGSADTQYF	TGCGCCAGCAGCACCGGGACTAGCGGGAGTGCGGATACGCAGTATTTT
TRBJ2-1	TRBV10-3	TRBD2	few	CAISTPGGNNEQFF	TGTGCCATCAGTACCCCGGGAGGGAACAATGAGCAGTTCTTC
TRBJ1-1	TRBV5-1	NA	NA	CASSLEGGGLEAFF	TGCGCCAGCAGCTTGGAAGGGGGGGGTCTCGAAGCTTTCTTT
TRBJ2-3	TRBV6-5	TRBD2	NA	CASSYSALTSGRPDTQYF	TGTGCCAGCAGTTACTCGGCCCTGACTAGCGGGAGGCCAGATACGCAGTATTTT
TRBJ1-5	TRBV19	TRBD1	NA	CASMGQPYSNQPQHF	TGTGCCAGTATGGGACAGCCTTATAGCAATCAGCCCCAGCATTTT
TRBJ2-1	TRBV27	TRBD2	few	CASSLTSGSEQFF	TGTGCCAGCAGTTTAACTAGCGGGAGTGAGCAGTTCTTC
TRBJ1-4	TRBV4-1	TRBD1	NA	CASSPRTGSNSRTNEKLFF	TGCGCCAGCAGCCCTCGGACAGGGAGTAACTCGAGGACTAATGAAAAACTGTTTTTT
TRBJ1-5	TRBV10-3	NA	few	CAISERRTDSNQPQHF	TGTGCCATCAGTGAGAGGCGGACGGATAGCAATCAGCCCCAGCATTTT
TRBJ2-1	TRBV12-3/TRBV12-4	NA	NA	CASSPRRGSYNEQFF	TGTGCCAGCAGCCCCCGGCGGGGTTCCTACAATGAGCAGTTCTTC
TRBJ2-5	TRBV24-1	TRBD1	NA	CATSDNRGFLETQYF	TGTGCCACCAGTGATAACAGGGGATTCCTCGAGACCCAGTACTTC
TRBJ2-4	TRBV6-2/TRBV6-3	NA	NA	CASSPGTPNIQYF	TGTGCCAGCAGCCCAGGGACTCCTAACATTCAGTACTTC
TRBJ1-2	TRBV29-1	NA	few	CSVGGRLNYGYTF	TGCAGCGTTGGAGGCAGGCTTAACTATGGCTACACCTTC
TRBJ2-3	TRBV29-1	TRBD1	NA	CSVGVWTGETDTQYF	TGCAGCGTTGGAGTCTGGACAGGGGAAACAGATACGCAGTATTTT
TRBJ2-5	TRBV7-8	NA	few	CASSLELGGVQETQYF	TGTGCCAGCAGCCTCGAGTTAGGAGGGGTCCAAGAGACCCAGTACTTC
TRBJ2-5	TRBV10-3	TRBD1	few	CAISEPGQGLASQYF	TGTGCCATCAGTGAGCCGGGACAGGGGTTGGCTTCCCAGTACTTC
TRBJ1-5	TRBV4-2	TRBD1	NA	CASSWDRGGNQPQHF	TGTGCCAGCAGCTGGGACAGGGGCGGCAATCAGCCCCAGCATTTT
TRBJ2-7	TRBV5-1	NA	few	CASSVGLSYEQYF	TGCGCCAGCAGCGTTGGACTCTCCTACGAGCAGTACTTC
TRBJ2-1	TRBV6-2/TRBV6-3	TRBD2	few	CASSGLAGNLHEQFF	TGTGCCAGCAGTGGACTAGCGGGAAACCTTCATGAGCAGTTCTTC
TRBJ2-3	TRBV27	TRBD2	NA	CASSALAVSSTDTQYF	TGTGCCAGCAGTGCTCTAGCGGTATCTAGCACAGATACGCAGTATTTT
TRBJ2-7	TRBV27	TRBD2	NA	CASSLRQGRTSGRAHEQYF	TGTGCCAGCAGTTTAAGACAGGGCAGGACTAGCGGGAGGGCCCACGAGCAGTACTTC
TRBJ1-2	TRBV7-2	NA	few	CASSLGGYYGYTF	TGTGCCAGCAGCTTAGGAGGTTACTATGGCTACACCTTC
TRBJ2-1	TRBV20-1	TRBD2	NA	CSARSLAGGENEQFF	TGCAGTGCTAGATCTTTAGCGGGAGGGGAGAATGAGCAGTTCTTC
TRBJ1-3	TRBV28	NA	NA	CASSRDTLTSGNTIYF	TGTGCCAGCAGCCGGGACACCCTGACCTCTGGAAACACCATATATTTT
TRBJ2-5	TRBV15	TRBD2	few	CATSRGLAHQETQYF	TGTGCCACCAGCAGAGGACTAGCCCACCAAGAGACCCAGTACTTC
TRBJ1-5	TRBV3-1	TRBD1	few	CASSQRQGSQPQHF	TGTGCCAGCAGCCAGCGACAGGGAAGTCAGCCCCAGCATTTT
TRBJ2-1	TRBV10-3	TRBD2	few	CATNRLAGGPNEQFF	TGTGCCACAAATCGACTAGCGGGAGGGCCGAATGAGCAGTTCTTC
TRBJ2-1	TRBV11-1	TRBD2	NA	CASSGAGLAGGGVYNEQFF	TGTGCCAGCAGCGGGGCGGGACTAGCGGGAGGTGGTGTCTACAATGAGCAGTTCTTC
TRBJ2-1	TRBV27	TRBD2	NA	CASSSSAGASYNEQFF	TGTGCCAGCAGTTCTTCAGCGGGAGCATCCTACAATGAGCAGTTCTTC
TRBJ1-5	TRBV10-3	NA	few	CAISGRVDQPQHF	TGTGCCATCAGTGGCAGGGTGGATCAGCCCCAGCATTTT
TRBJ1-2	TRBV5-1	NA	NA	CASSVDTSYGYTF	TGCGCCAGCAGCGTCGACACTAGCTATGGCTACACCTTC
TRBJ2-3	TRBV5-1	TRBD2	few	CASSLGLAGGEDTQYF	TGCGCCAGCAGCTTGGGACTAGCAGGAGGGGAAGATACGCAGTATTTT
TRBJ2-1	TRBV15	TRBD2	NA	CATRKGTSGSQEQFF	TGTGCCACCAGAAAGGGGACTAGCGGGAGTCAAGAGCAGTTCTTC
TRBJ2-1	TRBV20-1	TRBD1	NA	CSAGTGAIDEQFF	TGCAGTGCGGGGACAGGGGCAATAGATGAGCAGTTCTTC
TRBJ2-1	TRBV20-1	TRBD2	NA	CSARDSGGGPYNEQFF	TGCAGTGCTAGAGATTCCGGGGGAGGGCCTTACAATGAGCAGTTCTTC
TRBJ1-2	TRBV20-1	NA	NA	CSATGLDYGYTF	TGCAGTGCTACAGGGCTAGACTATGGCTACACCTTC